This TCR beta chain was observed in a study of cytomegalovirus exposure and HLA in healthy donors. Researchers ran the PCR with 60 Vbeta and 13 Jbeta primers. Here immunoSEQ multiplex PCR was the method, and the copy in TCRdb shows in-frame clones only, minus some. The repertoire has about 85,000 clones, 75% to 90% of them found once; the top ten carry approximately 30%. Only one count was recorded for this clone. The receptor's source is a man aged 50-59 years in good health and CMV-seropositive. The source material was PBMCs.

The CDR3 DNA reads TGTGCCAGCAGCCCCTACTCGGAGATGAACTATGGCTACACCTTC. This encodes CASSPYSEMNYGYTF. The chain has TRBV7-2 and TRBJ1-2; D call uncertain. Germline V lookup: CDR1 SGHTA, CDR2 FQGNSA. The V gene lost 5 bases and the J gene lost 2 bases, with 15 bases spanning the gap. This CDR3 has 15 residues. The variable domain in full, completed from reference TRBV7-2 and TRBJ1-2, reads GAGVSQSPSNKVTEKGKDVELRCDPISGHTALYWYRQSLGQGLEFLIYFQGNSAPDKSGLPSDRFSAERTGGSVSTLTIQRTQQEDSAVYLCASSPYSEMNYGYTFGSGTRLTVV.